This T cell receptor (beta chain) was retrieved from a study of T-cell reconstitution after alpha-beta-depleted transplantation in children. The study's findings and limits: Surviving recipient T cells and thymic progenitors produced the high day-60 TCRbeta diversity seen in some patients. It was newly produced T cells that mostly accounted for T-cell counts and diversity one year after transplant.

Molecular barcoding with unique molecular identifiers was used for the TCRbeta library. Each CDR3 protein gets one entry after TCRdb re-called the PCR reads with MiXCR. The table lists approximately 290,000 distinct CDR3 sequences, around 10% of them singletons. V lost 6 bases, J lost 4 bases, and 4 bases stayed unmatched. CDR1 is SEHNR and CDR2 is FQNEAQ in the germline V gene (reference sequence). The CDR3 runs to 14 residues. This clonotype has a count of ten or more. Its antigen remains unidentified. This sample comprised peripheral blood, obtained 180 days after TCRalphabeta/CD19-depleted stem cell transplant. This chain connects TRBV7-9 to TRBJ2-1; 9 bases line up with TRBD2. The sequence came from a male patient aged 2-9 years who had a stem cell transplant for chronic granulomatous disease, so the T cells may come from the graft donor. CDR3 residues: CASRTSGVYNEQFF. The CDR3 bases are TGTGCCAGCAGGACTAGCGGCGTATACAATGAGCAGTTCTTC.